Listed below are T cell receptor beta chains from one sample, sequenced in a study of control samples from healthy donors and cancer patients. Sequencing was performed with immunoSEQ multiplex PCR; in TCRdb, only in-frame clones are kept and a portion is missing. The data contain under 200,000 clones, about 94% of them singletons. The sample comprised blood. The receptors were sampled from a woman aged 40 to 50 in good health. CDR3s include the opening cysteine and the closing phenylalanine or tryptophan. D genes are given only for firm matches.

V,J,D,CDR3,DNA
TRBV18,TRBJ2-1,.,CASSPFRDTEYNEQFF,TGTGCCAGCTCACCGTTCCGGGACACCGAATACAATGAGCAGTTCTTC
TRBV5-1,TRBJ1-1,.,CASSLRRSTGHTEAFF,TGCGCCAGCAGCTTGCGGCGGTCAACGGGCCACACTGAAGCTTTCTTT
TRBV7-7,TRBJ1-4,.,CASSLCIDRGVCRPPKEIF,TGTGCTAGCAGCTTATGTATCGACAGAGGAGTATGTCGGCCCCCAAAAGAGATTTTT
TRBV19,TRBJ2-7,.,CASSNQDGQSYEQYF,TGTGCCAGTAGTAACCAGGACGGACAGTCCTACGAGCAGTACTTC
TRBV18,TRBJ1-5,.,CASSRNQGDNQPQHF,TGTGCCAGCTCCCGAAATCAGGGTGACAATCAGCCCCAGCATTTT
TRBV18,TRBJ1-4,.,CASSPPRQLTNEKLFF,TGTGCCAGCTCACCACCCAGACAACTCACTAATGAAAAACTGTTTTTT
TRBV18,TRBJ2-1,TRBD2,CASSEYGKAGGSVGSYNEQFF,TGTGCCAGCTCAGAATACGGGAAAGCGGGAGGATCCGTCGGGTCCTACAATGAGCAGTTCTTC
TRBV5-1,TRBJ1-1,.,CASSSRRGQNTEAFF,TGCGCCAGCAGCTCGAGACGGGGACAGAACACTGAAGCTTTCTTT
TRBV6-5,TRBJ1-1,TRBD1,CASNDRGLNTEAFF,TGTGCCAGCAACGACAGGGGGCTGAACACTGAAGCTTTCTTT
TRBV27,TRBJ1-1,.,CASRRQERVTEAFF,TGTGCCAGCAGGAGACAGGAAAGGGTCACTGAAGCTTTCTTT
TRBV7-6,TRBJ2-2,TRBD2,CASSSTSGGSSGELFF,TGTGCCAGCAGCTCTACTAGCGGGGGGTCTTCCGGGGAGCTGTTTTTT
TRBV2,TRBJ1-2,.,CASSEGQADNYGYTF,TGTGCCAGCAGTGAAGGACAGGCAGATAACTATGGCTACACCTTC